Each of the 24 T cell receptor beta chains below was sequenced from the same sample in a study of post-analysis software for immune sequencing data. Study-level results: A few TRBV segments were significantly more frequent in patients than in controls. TRBV5-6, TRBV5-1 and TRBV20-1 were among these segments.

Their recognized antigens are unknown. The TCR beta cDNA libraries carried unique molecular identifiers. A single record per CDR3 protein comes from TCRdb applying MiXCR to the PCR reads. The profile shows approximately 440,000 distinct CDR3 sequences, around 40% of them singletons. The sample was blood. The receptors derive from a girl aged 10-17 years with multiple sclerosis.

The rearrangement joins TRBV11-2 to TRBJ2-5, with a possible D match to TRBD1 (5 bases). The J call could be wrong; TRBJ2-7 is a better fit for the DNA end. Germline-derived CDR1 and CDR2 are SGHAT and FQNNGV. The CDR3 loop spans 14 amino acids. The CDR3 DNA sequence: TGTGCCAGCAGCTTAAACCTTGTGGGGCTCGAGCAGTACTTC. Translated, it gives CASSLNLVGLEQYF.

This clonotype was seen only a few times. The chain links TRBV29-1 to TRBJ2-1; 12 bases match TRBD2. V shed 5 bases and J 5 bases; nucleotides not matched to a gene: 4. CDR3 length equals 14 residues. CDR1 and CDR2 (germline): SQVTM, ANQGSEA. The CDR3 reads CSVLLAGGHNEQFF. The CDR3 DNA follows: TGCAGCGTTCTCCTAGCGGGAGGGCACAATGAGCAGTTCTTC.

This chain joins TRBV5-1 and TRBJ2-7; D uncertain. This CDR3 has 15 residues. Germline V gene data show CDR1 as SGHRS and CDR2 as YFSETQ. The V end lost 2 bases, the J end lost 1 base, and 13 bases lay between the germline ends. The CDR3 sequence: CASSFDLWASYEQYF. CDR3 nucleotide sequence: TGCGCCAGCAGCTTTGACCTTTGGGCGTCCTACGAGCAGTACTTC.

This clonotype was counted a few times. CDR3 bases: TGTGCCAGCAGCTTTAGCGGGCTTGACAATGAGCAGTTCTTC. This encodes CASSFSGLDNEQFF. The chain recombines TRBV7-8 with TRBJ2-1; TRBD2 matches at 7 bases. J gave up 5 bases and V 3 bases, and 4 bases lay outside the gene matches. The CDR3 loop spans 14 amino acids. Germline CDR1 reads SGHVS; CDR2 reads FQNEAQ.

This clonotype was picked up many times. The rearrangement links TRBV25-1 to TRBJ2-5, with D perhaps TRBD1 or TRBD2 (5 bases each). Germline V CDR1 and CDR2: MGHDK, SYGVNS. This CDR3 contains 17 residues. V lost 1 base and J 2 bases, leaving 17 bases between the germline ends. The CDR3 DNA reads as TGTGCCAGCAGTGAATTGGGGCTAGCTGAGAGACAAGAGACCCAGTACTTC. It is translated as CASSELGLAERQETQYF.

The chain couples TRBV29-1 to TRBJ1-4; perhaps TRBD1 as D (6 bases). V was cut by 4 bases and J by 8 bases, with 14 bases left in between. Germline assignment: CDR1 SQVTM and CDR2 ANQGSEA. CDR3 length equals 13 residues. CDR3 loop: CSVARGFREKLFF. In DNA form, the CDR3 reads TGCAGCGTTGCCAGGGGATTTAGAGAAAAACTGTTTTTT.

V gene TRBV12-3 or TRBV12-4 combines with J gene TRBJ2-7; D is undetermined. Trimming left V 4 bases short and J 6 bases short, with 19 bases between. The CDR3 runs to 15 residues. The CDR3 region is CASSSPVQLPGEQYF. DNA for the CDR3: TGTGCCAGCAGTTCCCCGGTACAACTTCCTGGCGAGCAGTACTTC.

V gene TRBV7-3 combines with J gene TRBJ1-5; tentatively, D is TRBD1 (5 bases). The V and J ends lost 2 bases and 1 base respectively, with 12 bases between them. This CDR3 contains 16 residues. Per the germline V gene, CDR1 is SGHTA and CDR2 is FQGTGA. CDR3 region: CASSLPGEGSNQPQHF. In nucleotides, the CDR3 is TGTGCCAGCAGCTTACCCGGGGAGGGGAGCAATCAGCCCCAGCATTTT.

This clonotype was recorded a few times. The rearrangement uses TRBV11-2 and TRBJ2-3; no definite D call. The CDR3 covers 15 residues. The V and J ends lost 4 bases and 0 bases respectively, with 11 bases between them. Germline V gene lookup returns CDR1 SGHAT and CDR2 FQNNGV. This chain's CDR3 is CASSSPGSSTDTQYF. CDR3 in DNA: TGTGCCAGCAGCTCCCCTGGCTCTAGCACAGATACGCAGTATTTT.

The chain couples TRBV5-5 to TRBJ1-4; D might be TRBD1 (6 bases). The CDR3 runs to 15 residues. The ends were cut back, 5 bases at V and 4 bases at J, with 15 bases in the middle. From germline, CDR1 is SGHKS and CDR2 YYEKEE (reference sequence). The DNA of the CDR3 is TGTGCCAGCAGTCGCAGAGGGGGAGGTAATGAAAAACTGTTTTTT. Residues: CASSRRGGGNEKLFF.

V and J are TRBV29-1 and TRBJ2-7; D uncertain. Trimming shortened V by 5 bases and J by 2 bases, and 10 bases separated the two germline ends. CDR1 SQVTM and CDR2 ANQGSEA come from the germline V gene. The CDR3 length is 12 residues. The CDR3 region has the DNA TGCAGCGTTTTTCAGGTCCCCTACGAGCAGTACTTC. It is translated as CSVFQVPYEQYF.

This chain connects TRBV20-1 to TRBJ1-2; D may be TRBD1 (5 bases). V was cut by 6 bases and J by 4 bases, with 15 bases left in between. Per the germline V gene, CDR1 is DFQATT and CDR2 is SNEGSKA (reference sequence). CDR3 size: 13 residues. The CDR3 spells CSASGHLIYGYTF. CDR3 bases: TGCAGTGCCTCTGGACATCTGATCTATGGCTACACCTTC.

Points on this clonotype: A read error may produce the germline difference seen at one junction end. This chain joins TRBV12-3 or TRBV12-4 and TRBJ2-3; D is undetermined. The CDR3 sequence is 15 residues long. The CDR3 sequence is CASTLASTSTDTQYF. CDR3 nucleotides: TGTGCCAGCACTTTAGCAAGCACTAGCACAGATACGCAGTATTTT.

In the case of this clonotype: The conserved closing phenylalanine or tryptophan is absent in this CDR3, likely reflecting a read error. The chain links TRBV10-3 to TRBJ1-6; D not resolved. CDR1 is ENHRY, CDR2 SYGVKD, per germline. Trimming took 2 bases from V and 9 from J, leaving 11 bases between them. The CDR3 runs 14 residues. CDR3 sequence: CAISEEPLGSPLHC. The CDR3, as DNA: TGTGCCATCAGTGAGGAACCCCTGGGTTCACCCCTCCACTGT.

The chain links TRBV3-1 to TRBJ1-5; D is perhaps TRBD1 (5 bases). V was cut by 1 base and J by 0 bases, with 13 bases left in between. The germline gives CDR1 LGHDT, CDR2 YNNKEL (reference sequence). The CDR3 consists of 17 residues. The CDR3 DNA follows: TGTGCCAGCAGCCAAGGTTTCGGCAGGGATAGCAATCAGCCCCAGCATTTT. This encodes CASSQGFGRDSNQPQHF.

This chain connects TRBV12-3 or TRBV12-4 to TRBJ2-4, with 11 bases lining up with TRBD1. The DNA end is a closer match to TRBJ2-7, so the J assignment may be wrong. The CDR3 loop spans 15 amino acids. The CDR3 is CASSTGTGGVYEQYF. DNA of the CDR3: TGTGCCAGCAGCACCGGGACAGGGGGGGTATACGAGCAGTACTTC.

This sequence joins TRBV20-1 and TRBJ2-4; 9 nucleotides match TRBD2. This CDR3 is built from 15 residues. Germline loops: CDR1 DFQATT, CDR2 SNEGSKA (reference sequence). The V segment lost 6 bases and the J segment 10 bases; nucleotides outside the gene matches: 16. CDR3 amino acids: CSAPNAGGENGIQYF. In DNA form, the CDR3 reads TGCAGTGCCCCCAACGCGGGAGGGGAGAATGGAATTCAGTACTTC.

About this clonotype: A read error may account for a junction end that differs from germline. The chain is built from TRBV15 and TRBJ2-1; D perhaps matches TRBD1 (6 bases). The CDR3 sequence is 15 residues long. Germline V gene lookup returns CDR1 LNHNV and CDR2 YYDKDF (reference sequence). CDR3 protein: CATSRDGTWGNEQVF. The CDR3 DNA reads TGTGCCACCAGCAGAGATGGGACATGGGGGAATGAGCAGGTCTTC.

The chain recombines TRBV10-3 with TRBJ2-7, with D possibly being TRBD2 (5 bases). The germline V gene encodes CDR1 ENHRY and CDR2 SYGVKD. CDR3 length: 15 residues. V was trimmed by 0 bases and J by 5 bases, leaving 14 bases between them. The DNA of the CDR3 is TGTGCCATCAGTGAGTCTAAGGGAGCGAGGGACGAGCAGTACTTC. Translated, it gives CAISESKGARDEQYF.

This clonotype was found a few times. The chain employs TRBV12-3 or TRBV12-4 and TRBJ2-7, with a possible D match to TRBD2 (5 bases). The CDR3 loop spans 14 amino acids. The V end was cut by 3 bases, the J end by 2 bases, with 11 bases between. CDR3 DNA sequence: TGTGCCAGCAGTTTCGGGGAGACACCCTACGAGCAGTACTTC. This gives the protein CASSFGETPYEQYF.

The chain links TRBV5-1 to TRBJ1-5; D ambiguous. Germline V gene sequence: CDR1 SGHRS, CDR2 YFSETQ. CDR3 length equals 16 residues. With 0 bases removed from V and 2 bases from J, the gap between germline ends came to 12 bases. The CDR3 bases are TGCGCCAGCAGCTTGGACGGGATCTTGGGCAATCAGCCCCAGCATTTT. This gives the protein CASSLDGILGNQPQHF. Combining the CDR3 with reference TRBV5-1 and TRBJ1-5 gives the whole variable domain KAGVTQTPRYLIKTRGQQVTLSCSPISGHRSVSWYQQTPGQGLQFLFEYFSETQRNKGNFPGRFSGRQFSNSRSEMNVSTLELGDSALYLCASSLDGILGNQPQHFGDGTRLSIL.

The V gene is TRBV10-3, the J gene TRBJ1-5; D possibly corresponds to TRBD1 (5 bases). Germline V gene sequence: CDR1 ENHRY, CDR2 SYGVKD. The CDR3 is made up of 15 amino acids. V was cut by 4 bases and J by 7 bases, with 17 bases left in between. DNA for the CDR3: TGTGCCATCAGTGTTACGGGGGAGGGCGGACAGCCCCAGCATTTT. Translation: CAISVTGEGGQPQHF.

Points on this clonotype: The germline gene is not matched at one end of the junction; a read error may be the cause. CDR3 sequence (DNA): TGTGCCGGCAGCGTGGGAGGCCATAATCAGCCCCAGCATTTT. Its translation is CAGSVGGHNQPQHF. The rearrangement joins TRBV9 to TRBJ1-5; D not resolved. CDR3 length: 14 residues. Germline V gene sequence: CDR1 SGDLS, CDR2 YYNGEE. Complete variable domain (other parts from reference TRBV9 and TRBJ1-5): DSGVTQTPKHLITATGQRVTLRCSPRSGDLSVYWYQQSLDQGLQFLIQYYNGEERAKGNILERFSAQQFPDLHSELNLSSLELGDSALYFCAGSVGGHNQPQHFGDGTRLSIL.

This clonotype was detected a few times. The chain uses TRBV20-1 and TRBJ2-7; D is unresolved. Germline V gene lookup returns CDR1 DFQATT and CDR2 SNEGSKA (reference sequence). The CDR3 has 13 amino acids. Trimming took off 6 bases at V and 2 bases at J, with 14 bases between the two ends. The CDR3 sequence: CSASPARTYEQYF. The CDR3 DNA follows: TGCAGTGCCTCGCCGGCCAGAACCTACGAGCAGTACTTC.